This entry lists 26 T cell receptor beta chains sequenced from one sample in a study of T cell changes during pregnancy in multiple sclerosis. Clones were read by immunoSEQ multiplex PCR, and TCRdb kept only the in-frame ones, dropping some. The sample gives approximately 100,000 clones, less than 95% of which show up once; approximately 1.6% is in the top ten. The material sequenced was peripheral blood, taken after pregnancy. The receptors were sampled from a female donor with multiple sclerosis, enrolled in a pregnancy study.

This rearrangement joins TRBV4-2 to TRBJ2-7; 7 nucleotides match TRBD2. The length of the CDR3 is 16 residues. V gave up 1 base and J gave up 0 bases; unmatched junction bases: 6. Germline lookup yields CDR1 LGHNA and CDR2 YNFKEQ. The CDR3 is CASSQGEGAPSYEQYF. The CDR3 DNA sequence: TGTGCCAGCAGCCAAGGGGAGGGCGCCCCCTCCTACGAGCAGTACTTC.

The V and J genes are TRBV16 and TRBJ1-5; D gene ambiguous. V was pared by 1 base and J by 2 bases, with 9 bases between. The CDR3 spans 15 residues. CDR1 is KGHSY and CDR2 is FQNENV in the germline V gene. In nucleotides, the CDR3 is TGTGCCAGCAGCCAATTCCCTGAGGGCAATCAGCCCCAGCATTTT. Translated: CASSQFPEGNQPQHF.

CDR3 coding DNA: TGTGCCAGCTCACCATTGTTGGGGGGGGCCCGTATTCAGGGCTACGAGCAGTACTTC. Protein product: CASSPLLGGARIQGYEQYF. The chain has TRBV18 and TRBJ2-7, with TRBD2 as a possible D gene (7 bases). This CDR3 has 19 residues. The V gene's germline CDR1 is KGHSH and CDR2 LQKENI. Trimming removed 2 bases from V and 3 bases from J, with 26 bases in between.

The CDR3 nucleotides are TGCAGTGCCGGAGTCAATTGGGAGCAGTACTTC. Translated: CSAGVNWEQYF. This rearrangement joins TRBV20-1 to TRBJ2-7; no clear D. Trimming stripped 6 bases from V and 7 bases from J, with 13 bases between. CDR3 size: 11 residues. Per germline, CDR1 DFQATT and CDR2 SNEGSKA (reference sequence).

The chain employs TRBV30 and TRBJ2-7; TRBD1 agrees at 7 bases. CDR1 is GTSNPN and CDR2 is SVGIG in the germline V gene (reference sequence). CDR3 size: 15 residues. V dropped 3 bases and J dropped 2; count of bases not matched to a gene: 10. CDR3 in amino acids: CAWSSDRQLAYEQYF. The CDR3 bases are TGTGCCTGGAGCTCGGACAGGCAACTAGCCTACGAGCAGTACTTC.

V is TRBV4-2 and J is TRBJ2-3; TRBD2 matches 7 bases. Germline V gene lookup returns CDR1 LGHNA and CDR2 YNFKEQ. This CDR3 is built from 17 residues. V shed 1 base, J shed 3 bases, and the junction held 10 bases outside the gene matches. The CDR3 region is CASSQGLASIQTDTQYF. The CDR3 nucleotides are TGTGCCAGCAGCCAAGGACTAGCTTCAATACAGACAGATACGCAGTATTTT.

CDR3 sequence (DNA): TGTGCCAACATTTATGGGGGGACAGGGTGGGAGTTAGGGGGCAATCAGCCCCAGCATTTT. This encodes CANIYGGTGWELGGNQPQHF. The chain employs TRBV14 and TRBJ1-5; 9 nucleotides match TRBD1. Unmatched junction bases numbered 24, after V lost 10 bases and J lost 2 bases. This CDR3 contains 20 residues. The germline V gene has CDR1 SGHDN and CDR2 FVKESK. Full variable domain (missing parts from reference TRBV14 and TRBJ1-5): EAGVTQFPSHSVIEKGQTVTLRCDPISGHDNLYWYRRVMGKEIKFLLHFVKESKQDESGMPNNRFLAERTGGTYSTLKVQPAELEDSGVYFCANIYGGTGWELGGNQPQHFGDGTRLSIL.

This chain links TRBV28 with TRBJ1-3, with a weak D call TRBD1 (5 bases). CDR1 and CDR2 from the germline V gene are MDHEN and SYDVKM. The length of the CDR3 is 14 residues. V was trimmed by 9 bases and J by 0 bases, leaving 12 bases between them. The CDR3 loop is CASSRGISGNTIYF. CDR3 sequence (DNA): TGTGCCAGTTCTCGGGGGATCTCTGGAAACACCATATATTTT.

The CDR3 protein is CASSMDGTSTDTQYF. DNA of the CDR3: TGTGCCAGTAGTATGGACGGGACTAGCACAGATACGCAGTATTTT. This chain joins TRBV19 and TRBJ2-3; maybe TRBD2 (6 bases). In germline, CDR1 is LNHDA, CDR2 SQIVND (reference sequence). V was pared by 3 bases and J by 0 bases, with 10 bases between. The CDR3 totals 15 residues.

The V gene is TRBV5-6, the J gene TRBJ1-1; 10 bases agree with TRBD1. The V gene's germline CDR1 is SGHDT and CDR2 YYEEEE. J was trimmed by 4 bases and V by 4 bases; bases with no gene match: 10. This CDR3 region has 16 residues. In DNA, the CDR3 is TGTGCCAGCAGCCAGACAGGGGGCGCAAAGAGCACTGAAGCTTTCTTT. It yields the protein CASSQTGGAKSTEAFF.

J is TRBJ1-1 and V is TRBV29-1; the D gene is possibly TRBD1 (5 bases). Germline CDR1 is SQVTM and CDR2 is ANQGSEA. This CDR3 spans 14 amino acids. V was cut by 6 bases and J by 4 bases, with 18 bases left in between. DNA for the CDR3: TGCAGCGTGGCGCTCTCGGGGGGGATCACTGAAGCTTTCTTT. Translating gives CSVALSGGITEAFF.

V usage is TRBV5-1 and J usage is TRBJ2-5; 10 bases are shared with TRBD2. The junction had 4 bases not matched to a gene; V was cut back by 2 bases and J by 3 bases. From germline, CDR1 is SGHRS and CDR2 YFSETQ. The CDR3 consists of 15 residues. The CDR3 DNA follows: TGCGCCAGCAGCTTCAGCGGACTAGCGGAAGAGACCCAGTACTTC. As protein: CASSFSGLAEETQYF.

The gene calls are TRBV6-5 and TRBJ2-7; possibly TRBD2 for D (5 bases). CDR1 MNHEY and CDR2 SVGAGI come from the germline V gene. Trimming cost V 2 bases and J 0 bases, with 5 bases left between them. The CDR3 is made up of 13 amino acids. Here the CDR3 reads CASSYRDSYEQYF. The CDR3 region has the DNA TGTGCCAGCAGTTACCGGGACTCCTACGAGCAGTACTTC.

The rearrangement joins TRBV5-1 to TRBJ1-1; D perhaps matches TRBD1 (5 bases). V lost 4 bases and J lost 2, with 15 bases in between. Germline values: CDR1 SGHRS, CDR2 YFSETQ. The CDR3 consists of 15 residues. The CDR3 DNA is TGCGCCAGCAGCCGCTCAGGACATCTCAACACTGAAGCTTTCTTT. Residues: CASSRSGHLNTEAFF.

The genes are TRBV28 and TRBJ1-2; the match to TRBD1 covers 7 bases. Germline CDR1 reads MDHEN; CDR2 reads SYDVKM. The J segment lost 8 bases and the V segment lost 4 bases, leaving 10 bases of the junction unmatched. This CDR3 is built from 14 residues. The CDR3 here is CASSWGQGVEGYTF. The DNA for the CDR3 is TGTGCCAGCAGTTGGGGGCAGGGGGTAGAGGGCTACACCTTC.

The chain employs TRBV5-1 and TRBJ2-5; D gene unclear. Per the germline V gene, CDR1 is SGHRS and CDR2 is YFSETQ. V dropped 0 bases and J dropped 2 bases, with 5 bases sitting between them. This CDR3 contains 13 residues. The DNA for the CDR3 is TGCGCCAGCAGCTTGGGCGCGCAAGAGACCCAGTACTTC. This encodes CASSLGAQETQYF.

The gene calls are TRBV29-1 and TRBJ1-2; D gene ambiguous. CDR3 length: 13 residues. Germline CDR1 and CDR2: SQVTM and ANQGSEA. V was clipped by 1 base and J by 2 bases, with 8 bases between them. The DNA of the CDR3 is TGCAGCGTTGAAGCATGGCAGAACTATGGCTACACCTTC. The encoded protein is CSVEAWQNYGYTF.

This clone was seen just once. This sequence joins TRBV6-4 and TRBJ2-2, with TRBD2 identical over 12 bases. The CDR3 runs to 18 residues. CDR1 and CDR2 (germline): MRHNA, SNTAGT. V gave up 5 bases and J gave up 0 bases; unmatched junction bases: 7. CDR3 sequence reads: CASSRLAGVPANTGELFF. CDR3 sequence (DNA): TGTGCCAGCAGTCGACTAGCGGGAGTACCCGCGAACACCGGGGAGCTGTTTTTT.

The CDR3 DNA is TGTGCCAGCAGTGAGACAGGATCTAGCACAGATACGCAGTATTTT. Residues: CASSETGSSTDTQYF. The chain carries TRBV6-1 and TRBJ2-3; tentative D call: TRBD1 (6 bases). This CDR3 region has 15 residues. The germline V and J ends were trimmed by 3 bases and 0 bases, with 10 bases remaining between them. Germline V gene data show CDR1 as MNHNS and CDR2 as SASEGT.

This clone came up a few times. The V and J genes are TRBV7-9 and TRBJ1-2, with D unclear. V shed 4 bases and J shed 0 bases, with 9 bases lying between them. CDR1 and CDR2 (germline): SEHNR, FQNEAQ (reference sequence). This CDR3 is built from 14 residues. CDR3 amino acids: CASSSRDANYGYTF. The CDR3 bases are TGTGCCAGCAGCTCCCGAGATGCTAACTATGGCTACACCTTC.

This sequence joins TRBV5-4 and TRBJ1-1; D remains ambiguous. From germline, CDR1 is SGHNT and CDR2 YYREEE (reference sequence). Trimming removed 4 bases at V and 1 base at J, with 11 bases between. This CDR3 comprises 14 residues. Written as DNA, the CDR3 is TGTGCCAGCAGCCCCTTCCGAGGGAACACTGAAGCTTTCTTT. The encoded protein is CASSPFRGNTEAFF.

This clone was detected once. The chain has TRBV18 and TRBJ1-6, with TRBD1 as a possible D gene (6 bases). Per the germline V gene, CDR1 is KGHSH and CDR2 is LQKENI. V was clipped by 6 bases and J by 8 bases, with 11 bases between them. The CDR3 covers 13 residues. The DNA of the CDR3 is TGTGCCAGCTCTCCGACAGGTGATTCACCCCTCCACTTT. Protein product: CASSPTGDSPLHF.

CDR3 in amino acids: CASSFSGRYYNEQFF. The CDR3 coding sequence is TGTGCCAGCAGCTTTAGCGGGAGGTACTACAATGAGCAGTTCTTC. The chain employs TRBV5-4 and TRBJ2-1; 10 bases agree with TRBD2. Unmatched junction bases numbered 2, after V lost 2 bases and J lost 3 bases. The V gene's germline CDR1 is SGHNT and CDR2 YYREEE (reference sequence). The length of the CDR3 is 15 residues.

The V gene is TRBV6-1, the J gene TRBJ2-7; a possible D gene is TRBD2 (6 bases). Germline values: CDR1 MNHNS, CDR2 SASEGT. CDR3 length: 11 residues. Trimming shortened V by 7 bases and J by 7 bases, and 11 bases separated the two germline ends. The CDR3 DNA reads TGTGCCAGCAAGGATAGCGGTGAGCAGTACTTC. Translating it yields CASKDSGEQYF.

The V and J genes are TRBV4-1 and TRBJ1-6, with D tentatively TRBD1 (6 bases). V gave up 3 bases and J gave up 6 bases, with 12 bases separating them. Germline V gene data show CDR1 as MGHRA and CDR2 as YSYEKL. The CDR3 runs to 15 residues. Here the CDR3 DNA reads TGCGCCAGCAGCCAGGGCAGGACAGCTAATTCACCCCTCCACTTT. Translation gives CASSQGRTANSPLHF.

The sample holds one count of this clone. CDR3 in DNA: TGTGCCAGCTCACCGGGACAGGGGGCTAATCAGCCCCAGCATTTT. It is translated as CASSPGQGANQPQHF. V gene TRBV18 combines with J gene TRBJ1-5, with 12 bases aligning to TRBD1. Germline-derived CDR1 and CDR2 are KGHSH and LQKENI. V lost 3 bases and J lost 4; bases outside the gene matches: 1. The CDR3 spans 15 residues.